The 7 T cell receptor beta chains below come from one sample, sequenced in a study of blood T cell repertoires in COVID-19. Profiled with immunoSEQ multiplex PCR; TCRdb holds only in-frame clones, not every one. This repertoire shows around 210,000 clones, approximately 85% found once; its top ten account for approximately 5%. Material for sequencing was peripheral blood. These receptor sequences come from a man in his fifties or sixties with COVID-19, enrolled during active disease.

V usage is TRBV21-1 and J usage is TRBJ2-2; the table gives TRBD1 as D, unverified against the DNA. TRBV21-1 is an annotated pseudogene. The CDR3 consists of 16 residues. CDR3 sequence: CASSKKGQKNTGELFF. CDR3 DNA sequence: TGTGCCAGCAGCAAAAAGGGACAGAAGAACACCGGGGAGCTGTTTTTT.

This chain uses TRBV7-2 with TRBJ2-1, with TRBD2 matching over 12 bases. The J segment lost 2 bases and the V segment lost 6 bases, leaving 2 bases of the junction unmatched. Germline-derived CDR1 and CDR2 are SGHTA and FQGNSA. The CDR3 extends over 15 amino acids. Written as DNA, the CDR3 is TGTGCCAGCAGTCTAGCGGGGGGGCCCTACAATGAGCAGTTCTTC. Amino acids: CASSLAGGPYNEQFF.

This chain uses TRBV27 with TRBJ2-2, with TRBD1 as a possible D gene (6 bases). V lost 6 bases to trimming and J lost 6 bases, with 14 bases between them. CDR3 length: 14 amino acids. Looked up from germline, CDR1 is MNHEY and CDR2 is SMNVEV (reference sequence). For the CDR3, the DNA is TGTGCCAGCAGGTCAGGGGCTGGCCCCGGGGAGCTGTTTTTT. Translated: CASRSGAGPGELFF.

The J gene is TRBJ2-7, the V gene TRBV18; 13 bases map to TRBD2. The V and J ends lost 6 bases and 2 bases, in that order; junction bases with no gene match: 7. The germline CDR1 and CDR2 sequences are KGHSH and LQKENI. There are 16 residues in the CDR3. CDR3 residues: CASSPTSGGPAYEQYF. CDR3 DNA: TGTGCCAGCTCGCCGACTAGCGGGGGGCCCGCCTACGAGCAGTACTTC.

This rearrangement joins TRBV28 to TRBJ2-3; 8 positions agree with TRBD2. Trimming removed 8 bases from V and 5 bases from J; junction bases left unmatched: 6. CDR3 size: 13 residues. Germline V gives CDR1 MDHEN, CDR2 SYDVKM. CDR3 loop: CASGRGAGDTQYF. DNA of the CDR3: TGTGCCAGCGGGCGGGGGGCCGGAGATACGCAGTATTTT.

J is TRBJ2-3 and V is TRBV4-2, with 9 bases matching TRBD2. J gave up 8 bases and V 0 bases, and 9 bases lay outside the gene matches. Germline CDR1 LGHNA, CDR2 YNFKEQ. The CDR3 has 16 residues. Written as DNA, the CDR3 is TGTGCCAGCAGCCAAGACTGGGCGGGGGGGCTGTCTACGCAGTATTTT. It yields the protein CASSQDWAGGLSTQYF.

The chain links TRBV2 to TRBJ1-2, with 7 bases lining up with TRBD1. The CDR3 covers 14 residues. Germline CDR1 SNHLY, CDR2 FYNNEI. V trimming: 2 bases; J trimming: 6 bases; junction bases outside the gene matches: 6. The CDR3 protein is CASSELAGGDGYTF. Written as DNA, the CDR3 is TGTGCCAGCAGTGAATTGGCAGGGGGTGATGGCTACACCTTC.